This T cell receptor (beta chain) was found in a study of T cell repertoires in cytomegalovirus infection. TCRdb analysed the reads with MiXCR anew, one entry per CDR3 protein. The table has approximately 390,000 distinct CDR3 sequences, roughly 34% seen once. Turning to this clonotype: Its antigen is unidentified.

The sequence was collected from a human donor in good health (CMV status not recorded). Some clones in this sample may be carry-over from other donors' samples. Here the sequenced sample was cultured PBMCs, taken from culture after CMV antigen stimulation.

CDR3 region: CATSDHRGGGEKLFF. In nucleotides, the CDR3 is TGTGCCACCAGTGACCACCGAGGAGGGGGCGAAAAACTGTTTTTT. V gene TRBV24-1 combines with J gene TRBJ1-4; 7 bases fit TRBD1. The CDR3 spans 15 residues. Trimming removed 4 bases from V and 8 bases from J; junction bases left unmatched: 9. Germline assignment: CDR1 KGHDR and CDR2 SFDVKD.